A few counts support the clone carrying this TCR beta chain. CD4+CD45RO+CD25- cells were isolated as memory CD4+ T cells. The germline CDR1 and CDR2 sequences are WSHSY and SAAADI. The CDR3 covers 11 residues. V was pared by 8 bases and J by 1 base, with 4 bases between. One entry per CDR3 protein results from TCRdb running MiXCR on the 5' RACE reads. The sample contains about 41,000 distinct CDR3 sequences, 29% of which appear only once. This receptor was identified in a female donor with breast cancer. This chain uses TRBV10-2 with TRBJ2-3, with D uncertain. The sequenced sample consisted of memory CD4+ T cells sorted from a lymph node. The subset here: memory CD4+ T cells, CD4+CD45RO+CD25-. The CDR3 DNA reads as TGCGCCAGCCAGCGCACAGATACGCAGTATTTT. It is translated as CASQRTDTQYF.